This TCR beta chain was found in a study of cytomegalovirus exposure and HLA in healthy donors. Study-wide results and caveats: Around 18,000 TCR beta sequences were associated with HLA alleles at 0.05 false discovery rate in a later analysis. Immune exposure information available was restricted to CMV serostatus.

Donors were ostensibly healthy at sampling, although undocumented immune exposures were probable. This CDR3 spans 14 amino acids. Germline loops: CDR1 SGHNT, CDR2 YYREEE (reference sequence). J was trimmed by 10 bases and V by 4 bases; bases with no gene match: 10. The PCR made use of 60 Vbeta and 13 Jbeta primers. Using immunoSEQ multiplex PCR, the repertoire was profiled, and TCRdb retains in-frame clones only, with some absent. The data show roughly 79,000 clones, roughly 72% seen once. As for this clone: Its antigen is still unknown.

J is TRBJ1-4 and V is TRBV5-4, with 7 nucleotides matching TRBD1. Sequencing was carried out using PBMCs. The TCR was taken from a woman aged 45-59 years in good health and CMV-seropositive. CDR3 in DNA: TGTGCCAGCAGCCTAACAGGGGCGCAGGGAAAACTGTTTTTT. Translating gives CASSLTGAQGKLFF.